Detailed here is one T cell receptor beta chain. Authors' processing steps: Amplification from reference gene primers served as the basis for estimated nucleated cell counts. Measured with immunoSEQ multiplex PCR; TCRdb has only the in-frame clones, and not every one. From that table come the V and J calls and clone size; the DNA was used to work out D and trimming. Of roughly 230,000 clones in the sample, approximately 85% were seen once. The sample originates from a study of blood T cell repertoires in COVID-19. As for the study in general: T cells, B-cell-depleted T cells, or PBMCs supplied cDNA or gDNA.

This CDR3 has 13 amino acids. The germline V gene encodes CDR1 LNHDA and CDR2 SQIVND (reference sequence). V shed 7 bases and J 4 bases; nucleotides not matched to a gene: 6. The Seattle site enrolled patients during active infection and followed them longitudinally. The genes are TRBV19 and TRBJ1-2, with 7 bases identical to TRBD1. The sample comprised peripheral blood. The receptor comes from a man aged 50-59 years with COVID-19, enrolled during active disease. The CDR3 sequence is CASTTGRSYGYTF. CDR3 nucleotide sequence: TGTGCCAGTACGACAGGGCGTAGCTATGGCTACACCTTC.